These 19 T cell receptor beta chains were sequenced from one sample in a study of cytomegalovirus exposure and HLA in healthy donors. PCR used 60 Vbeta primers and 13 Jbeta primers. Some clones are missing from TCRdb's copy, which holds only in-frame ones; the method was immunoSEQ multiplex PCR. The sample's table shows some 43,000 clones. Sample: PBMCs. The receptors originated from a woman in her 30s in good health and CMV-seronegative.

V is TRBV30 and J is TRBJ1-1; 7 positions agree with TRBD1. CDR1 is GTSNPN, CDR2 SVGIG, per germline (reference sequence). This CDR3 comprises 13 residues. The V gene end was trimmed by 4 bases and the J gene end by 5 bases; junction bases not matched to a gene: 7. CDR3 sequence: CAWTPGGRTEAFF. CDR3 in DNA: TGTGCCTGGACCCCAGGGGGGAGGACTGAAGCTTTCTTT.

The CDR3 reads CASSYSTGGYEQYF. The CDR3 DNA is TGTGCCAGCAGTTACTCGACAGGGGGCTACGAGCAGTACTTC. The V gene is TRBV6-6, the J gene TRBJ2-7; 9 bases are shared with TRBD1. The CDR3 has 14 amino acids. Germline CDR1 and CDR2: MNHNY and SVGAGI (reference sequence). Unmatched junction bases numbered 0, after V lost 0 bases and J lost 3 bases.

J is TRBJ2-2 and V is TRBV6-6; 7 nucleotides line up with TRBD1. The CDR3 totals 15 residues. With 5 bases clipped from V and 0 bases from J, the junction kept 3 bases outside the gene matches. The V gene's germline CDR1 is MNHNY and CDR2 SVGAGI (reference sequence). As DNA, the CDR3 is TGTGCCAGCAGTGCACAGGGGACGAACACCGGGGAGCTGTTTTTT. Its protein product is CASSAQGTNTGELFF.

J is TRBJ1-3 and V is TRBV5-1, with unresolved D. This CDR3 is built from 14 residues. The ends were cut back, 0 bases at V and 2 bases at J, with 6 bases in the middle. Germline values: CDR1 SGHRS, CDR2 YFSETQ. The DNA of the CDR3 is TGCGCCAGCAGCTTGGTCGGGGCTGGAAACACCATATATTTT. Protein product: CASSLVGAGNTIYF.

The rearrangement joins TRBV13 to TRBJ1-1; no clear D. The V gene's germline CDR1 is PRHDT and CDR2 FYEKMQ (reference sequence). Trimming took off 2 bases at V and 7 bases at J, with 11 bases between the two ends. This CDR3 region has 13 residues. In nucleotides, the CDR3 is TGTGCCAGCAGCTTAAAGGAGTGGGTTGAAGCTTTCTTT. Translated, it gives CASSLKEWVEAFF.

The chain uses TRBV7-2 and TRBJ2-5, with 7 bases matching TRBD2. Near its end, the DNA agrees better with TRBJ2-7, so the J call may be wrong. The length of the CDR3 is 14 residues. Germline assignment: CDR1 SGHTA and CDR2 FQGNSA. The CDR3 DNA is TGTGCCAGCAGCTTAGTTGCTAGCGGCTACGAGCAGTACTTC. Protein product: CASSLVASGYEQYF.

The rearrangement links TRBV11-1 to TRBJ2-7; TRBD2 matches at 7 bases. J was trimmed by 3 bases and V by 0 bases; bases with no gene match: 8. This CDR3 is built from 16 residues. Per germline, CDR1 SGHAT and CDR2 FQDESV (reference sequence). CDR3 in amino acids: CASSLAPGAGSYEQYF. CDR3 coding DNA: TGTGCCAGCAGCTTAGCCCCAGGAGCGGGGAGCTACGAGCAGTACTTC.

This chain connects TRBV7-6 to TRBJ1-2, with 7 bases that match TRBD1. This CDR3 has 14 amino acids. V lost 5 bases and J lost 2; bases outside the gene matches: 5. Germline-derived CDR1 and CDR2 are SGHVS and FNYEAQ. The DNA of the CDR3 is TGTGCCAGCAGCCCCCGACAGGGAAACTATGGCTACACCTTC. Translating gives CASSPRQGNYGYTF.

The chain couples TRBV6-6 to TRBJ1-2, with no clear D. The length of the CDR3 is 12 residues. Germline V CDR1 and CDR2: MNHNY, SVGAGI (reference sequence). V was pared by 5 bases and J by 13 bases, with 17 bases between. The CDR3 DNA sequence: TGTGCCAGCAGTGTCGAGACGGGAAAGCTCACCTTC. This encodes CASSVETGKLTF.

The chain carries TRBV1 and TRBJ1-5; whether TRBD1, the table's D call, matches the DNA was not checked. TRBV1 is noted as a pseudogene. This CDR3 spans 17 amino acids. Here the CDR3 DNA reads TGCACCAGCAGCCAGAGGGACAGGGGTTATAGCAATCAGCCCCAGCATTTT. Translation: CTSSQRDRGYSNQPQHF.

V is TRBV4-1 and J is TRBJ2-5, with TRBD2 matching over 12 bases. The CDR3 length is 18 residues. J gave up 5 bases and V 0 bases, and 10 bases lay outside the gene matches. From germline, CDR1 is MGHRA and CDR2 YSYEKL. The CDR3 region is CASSQEGRLAGGHETQYF. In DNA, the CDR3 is TGCGCCAGCAGCCAAGAAGGCCGGCTAGCGGGAGGGCACGAGACCCAGTACTTC.

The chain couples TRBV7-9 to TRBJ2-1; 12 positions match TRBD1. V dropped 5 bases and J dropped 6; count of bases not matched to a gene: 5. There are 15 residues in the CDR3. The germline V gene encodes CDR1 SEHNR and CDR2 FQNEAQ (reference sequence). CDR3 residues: CASSTGTGGINEQFF. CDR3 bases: TGTGCCAGCAGCACCGGGACAGGGGGCATCAATGAGCAGTTCTTC.

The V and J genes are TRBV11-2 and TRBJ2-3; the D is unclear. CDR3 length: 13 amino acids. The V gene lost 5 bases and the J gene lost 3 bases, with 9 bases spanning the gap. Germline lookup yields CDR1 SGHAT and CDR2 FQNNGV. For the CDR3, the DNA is TGTGCCAGCAGCCTATTAATTACAGATACGCAGTATTTT. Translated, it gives CASSLLITDTQYF. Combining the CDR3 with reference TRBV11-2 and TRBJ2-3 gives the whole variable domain EAGVAQSPRYKIIEKRQSVAFWCNPISGHATLYWYQQILGQGPKLLIQFQNNGVVDDSQLPKDRFSAERLKGVDSTLKIQPAKLEDSAVYLCASSLLITDTQYFGPGTRLTVL.

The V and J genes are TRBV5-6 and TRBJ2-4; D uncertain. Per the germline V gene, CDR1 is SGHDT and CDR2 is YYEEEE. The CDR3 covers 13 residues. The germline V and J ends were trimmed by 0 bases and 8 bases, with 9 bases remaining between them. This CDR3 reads CASSLGASYIQYF. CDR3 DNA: TGTGCCAGCAGCTTGGGGGCCAGCTACATTCAGTACTTC. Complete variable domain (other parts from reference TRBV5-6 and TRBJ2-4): DAGVTQSPTHLIKTRGQQVTLRCSPKSGHDTVSWYQQALGQGPQFIFQYYEEEERQRGNFPDRFSGHQFPNYSSELNVNALLLGDSALYLCASSLGASYIQYFGAGTRLSVL.

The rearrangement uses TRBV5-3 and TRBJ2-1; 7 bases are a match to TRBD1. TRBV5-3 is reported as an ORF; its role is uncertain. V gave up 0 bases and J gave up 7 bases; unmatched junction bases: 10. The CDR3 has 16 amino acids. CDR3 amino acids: CARSLGARQGSNEQFF. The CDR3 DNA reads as TGTGCCAGAAGCTTGGGCGCTCGACAGGGTTCGAATGAGCAGTTCTTC.

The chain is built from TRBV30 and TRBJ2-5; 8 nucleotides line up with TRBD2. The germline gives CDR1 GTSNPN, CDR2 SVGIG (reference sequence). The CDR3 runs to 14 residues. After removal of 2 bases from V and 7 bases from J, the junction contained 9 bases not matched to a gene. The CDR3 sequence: CAWSQGTSGTTQYF. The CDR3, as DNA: TGTGCCTGGAGTCAAGGAACTAGCGGAACGACCCAGTACTTC. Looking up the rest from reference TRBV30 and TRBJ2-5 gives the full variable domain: SQTIHQWPATLVQPVGSPLSLECTVEGTSNPNLYWYRQAAGRGLQLLFYSVGIGQISSEVPQNLSASRPQDRQFILSSKKLLLSDSGFYLCAWSQGTSGTTQYFGPGTRLLVL.

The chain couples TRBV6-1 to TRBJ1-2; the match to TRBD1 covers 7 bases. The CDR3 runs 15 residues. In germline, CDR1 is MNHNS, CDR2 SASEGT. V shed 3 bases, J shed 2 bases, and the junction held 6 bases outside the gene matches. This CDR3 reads CASSERQGKNYGYTF. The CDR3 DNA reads TGTGCCAGCAGTGAGAGACAGGGAAAGAACTATGGCTACACCTTC.

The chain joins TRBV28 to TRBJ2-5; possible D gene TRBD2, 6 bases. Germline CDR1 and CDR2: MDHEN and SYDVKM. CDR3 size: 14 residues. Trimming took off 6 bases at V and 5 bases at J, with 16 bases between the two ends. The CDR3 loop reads CASSQKAGAETQYF. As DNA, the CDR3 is TGTGCCAGCAGCCAAAAAGCGGGCGCGGAGACCCAGTACTTC.

This chain's CDR3 is CASYTGGTNYGYTF. DNA of the CDR3: TGTGCCAGTTACACAGGGGGAACAAACTATGGCTACACCTTC. V gene TRBV6-1 combines with J gene TRBJ1-2, with 8 nucleotides matching TRBD1. Germline loops: CDR1 MNHNS, CDR2 SASEGT. The CDR3 has 14 amino acids. V lost 9 bases and J lost 2; bases outside the gene matches: 8.